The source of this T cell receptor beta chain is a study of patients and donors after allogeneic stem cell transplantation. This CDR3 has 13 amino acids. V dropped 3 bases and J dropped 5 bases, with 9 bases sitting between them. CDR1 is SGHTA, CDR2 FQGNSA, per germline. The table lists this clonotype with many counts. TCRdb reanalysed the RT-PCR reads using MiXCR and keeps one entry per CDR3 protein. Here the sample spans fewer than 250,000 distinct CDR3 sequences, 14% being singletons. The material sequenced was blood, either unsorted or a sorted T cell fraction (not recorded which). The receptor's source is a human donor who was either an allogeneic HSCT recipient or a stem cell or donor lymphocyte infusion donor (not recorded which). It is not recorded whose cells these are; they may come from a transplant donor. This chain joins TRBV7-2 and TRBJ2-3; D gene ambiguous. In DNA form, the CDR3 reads TGTGCCAGCAGCTTTTACCCGGGAGATACGCAGTATTTT. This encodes CASSFYPGDTQYF.